The entry that follows covers one T cell receptor (beta chain) sequence. Authors' methods: Estimation of nucleated cell counts was performed using reference gene primer amplification. The table came from immunoSEQ multiplex PCR; TCRdb's copy has only in-frame clones and leaves some out. For V, J and clone size, that table is used; D and trimming come from the DNA. Of around 220,000 clones in the sample, around nine tenths are singletons; the top ten hold 2.1%. The sample comes from a study of blood T cell repertoires in COVID-19. Study at large: The study drew acute and convalescent COVID-19 samples from the United States, Italy and Spain. Sources were T cells, B-cell-depleted T cells, or PBMCs; the material itself was cDNA or gDNA.

The CDR3 length is 17 residues. V dropped 0 bases and J dropped 3; count of bases not matched to a gene: 7. In germline, CDR1 is LGHNA, CDR2 YNFKEQ. Sequenced material: peripheral blood. The chain combines TRBV4-2 with TRBJ2-5; 10 bases agree with TRBD2. The TCR comes from a woman aged 40 to 50 who had recovered from COVID-19. DNA of the CDR3: TGTGCCAGCAGCCAAGATTGGAGCGGGAGGGGGGAAGAGACCCAGTACTTC. Translated, it gives CASSQDWSGRGEETQYF.